This T cell receptor beta chain was recorded in a study of human T cells and chemical hapten exposure. Study summary: The use of 2% DPC on around 2 cm by around 2 cm of upper inner arm skin constituted sensitization.

This sample's time point: pre-sensitization, week 0. Treatment: therapeutic diphenylcyclopropenone sensitization with weekly scalp DPC. Blood draws preceded each patch test application. TCRdb reprocessed the RACE reads with MiXCR, giving one entry per CDR3 protein. The sample includes roughly 250,000 distinct CDR3 sequences, about 8.1% of them seen just once. The starting material was whole blood, obtained in connection with sensitization to the hapten diphenylcyclopropenone (DPC). The TCR comes from a woman in her 40s with alopecia areata. Some clones in this sample may be carry-over from other donors' samples.

The CDR3 region is CASSYRRTGGGTGELFF. In DNA, the CDR3 is TGTGCCAGCAGTTACAGGCGGACAGGGGGCGGGACCGGGGAGCTGTTTTTT. The chain employs TRBV6-5 and TRBJ2-2; 11 nucleotides match TRBD1. The CDR3 has 17 residues. V shed 2 bases and J 5 bases; nucleotides not matched to a gene: 7. Per the germline V gene, CDR1 is MNHEY and CDR2 is SVGAGI.